These 11 T cell receptor beta chains share one sample of origin, sequenced in a study of T-cell memory formation after mild COVID-19. One entry per CDR3 protein, called by TCRdb with MiXCR from the 5' RACE reads. The sample lists around 300,000 distinct CDR3 sequences; about a sixth were seen once. The sequencing input was PBMCs or a T cell subset sorted from them (not recorded which). The receptors here all came from a man in his late teens or twenties who had mild COVID-19 (a few samples of this study predate the infection). Cell type and time point are not known.

This clonotype was seen a handful of times. The chain combines TRBV5-1 with TRBJ2-3; perhaps TRBD2 as D (5 bases). Germline CDR1 SGHRS, CDR2 YFSETQ. Between the trimmed V and J ends, which lost 1 base and 1 base, there was a span of 13 bases. The CDR3 has 16 residues. The CDR3 spells CASSLSGWGGTDTQYF. Written as DNA, the CDR3 is TGCGCCAGCAGCTTGTCGGGATGGGGTGGCACAGATACGCAGTATTTT.

This clonotype has a handful of counts. The chain joins TRBV6-2 or TRBV6-3 to TRBJ2-3, with D possibly TRBD1 on 6 matching bases. Germline CDR1 reads MNHEY; CDR2 reads SVGEGT. V was clipped by 2 bases and J by 2 bases, with 11 bases between them. CDR3 length equals 15 residues. CDR3 in DNA: TGTGCCAGCAGTTACAACAGGGACCCCACAGATACGCAGTATTTT. Translated: CASSYNRDPTDTQYF.

V usage is TRBV20-1 and J usage is TRBJ2-5; TRBD2 agrees at 10 bases. The V segment lost 1 base and the J segment 5 bases; nucleotides outside the gene matches: 4. The CDR3 consists of 14 residues. The germline CDR1 and CDR2 sequences are DFQATT and SNEGSKA (reference sequence). This CDR3 is CSARGTSGAETQYF. The CDR3 DNA follows: TGCAGTGCTAGAGGTACTAGCGGGGCGGAGACCCAGTACTTC.

The chain recombines TRBV7-3 with TRBJ1-1; a weak D match, TRBD1 (6 bases). CDR1 is SGHTA and CDR2 is FQGTGA in the germline V gene. This CDR3 comprises 14 residues. Trimming removed 5 bases from V and 1 base from J, with 11 bases in between. The chain's CDR3 is CASSMKGENTEAFF. The CDR3 region has the DNA TGTGCCAGCAGCATGAAGGGGGAGAACACTGAAGCTTTCTTT.

The chain links TRBV19 to TRBJ2-3, with D unclear. This CDR3 is 13 amino acids long. V was pared by 7 bases and J by 4 bases, with 12 bases between. CDR1 LNHDA and CDR2 SQIVND come from the germline V gene (reference sequence). The CDR3 loop reads CASNGQVADTQYF. Here the CDR3 DNA reads TGTGCCAGTAATGGCCAGGTCGCAGATACGCAGTATTTT.

This clonotype was detected a few times. The J gene is TRBJ2-7, the V gene TRBV20-1; a weak D match, TRBD1 (6 bases). The germline V and J ends were trimmed by 0 bases and 4 bases, with 10 bases remaining between them. The CDR3 extends over 13 amino acids. Germline V CDR1 and CDR2: DFQATT, SNEGSKA (reference sequence). The CDR3 region is CSARERGNYEQYV. For the CDR3, the DNA is TGCAGTGCTAGAGAAAGGGGGAATTACGAGCAGTACGTC.

The J gene is TRBJ2-2, the V gene TRBV7-8; D remains unclear. The CDR3 is 15 residues long. Germline CDR1 and CDR2: SGHVS and FQNEAQ. V was cut by 3 bases and J by 0 bases, with 8 bases left in between. In DNA, the CDR3 is TGTGCCAGCAGCTTTGGCAGCTCGAACACCGGGGAGCTGTTTTTT. This translates into CASSFGSSNTGELFF.

This clonotype was observed a handful of times. J is TRBJ2-2 and V is TRBV4-2; D not resolved. Trimming cost V 0 bases and J 1 base, with 6 bases left between them. This CDR3 spans 15 amino acids. Germline values: CDR1 LGHNA, CDR2 YNFKEQ. The CDR3 DNA follows: TGTGCCAGCAGCCAAGATGGGCAGAACACCGGGGAGCTGTTTTTT. This encodes CASSQDGQNTGELFF.

This chain links TRBV29-1 with TRBJ2-7; a possible D gene is TRBD1 (6 bases). The CDR3 is 16 residues long. Germline V CDR1 and CDR2: SQVTM, ANQGSEA. The V end lost 5 bases, the J end lost 2 bases, and 22 bases lay between the germline ends. This CDR3 reads CSVQTNFGQGPYEQYF. CDR3 bases: TGCAGCGTTCAAACAAATTTTGGCCAGGGGCCCTACGAGCAGTACTTC.

The rearrangement uses TRBV15 and TRBJ2-3; no reliable D call. Between the trimmed V and J ends, which lost 6 bases and 0 bases, there was a span of 13 bases. Germline-derived CDR1 and CDR2 are LNHNV and YYDKDF (reference sequence). The CDR3 is 15 amino acids. CDR3 region: CATSNSPGSTDTQYF. The CDR3 region has the DNA TGTGCCACCAGTAATAGCCCTGGTAGCACAGATACGCAGTATTTT.

This clonotype has a count of ten or more. The V call is TRBV7-2, the J call TRBJ2-1; D is uncertain. Germline CDR1 is SGHTA and CDR2 is FQGNSA. The CDR3 loop spans 14 amino acids. The ends were cut back, 4 bases at V and 7 bases at J, with 14 bases in the middle. Written as DNA, the CDR3 is TGTGCCAGCAGCTCCAATCGCGGTGAAAATGAGCAGTTCTTC. It specifies CASSSNRGENEQFF. Full variable domain (remainder filled in from reference TRBV7-2 and TRBJ2-1): GAGVSQSPSNKVTEKGKDVELRCDPISGHTALYWYRQSLGQGLEFLIYFQGNSAPDKSGLPSDRFSAERTGGSVSTLTIQRTQQEDSAVYLCASSSNRGENEQFFGPGTRLTVL.